This T cell receptor beta chain was recorded in a study of B cell selection in AIRE deficiency. CD4+CD127+ cells were sorted as the conventional CD4 T cells. Healthy unrelated donors supplied the control samples. There are 16 residues in the CDR3. The ends were cut back, 1 base at V and 0 bases at J, with 10 bases in the middle. Germline V gene sequence: CDR1 SGHRS, CDR2 YFSETQ. Study-wide results and limits: Patient Tconv cells held roughly a third of Treg sequences shared by healthy donors.

As regards this clone: The antigen is not known.

The repertoire was sequenced with immunoSEQ multiplex PCR; TCRdb's copy has only in-frame clones and lacks some. Of about 22,000 clones listed, approximately 96% are singletons. The chain uses TRBV5-1 and TRBJ2-2, with a tentative D call TRBD2 (5 bases). Sequencing used CD4+CD127+ conventional T cells sorted from PBMCs. The source of this sequence is a human donor in good health. In nucleotides, the CDR3 is TGCGCCAGCAGCTTGACTAGACCCTCGAACACCGGGGAGCTGTTTTTT. Protein: CASSLTRPSNTGELFF.